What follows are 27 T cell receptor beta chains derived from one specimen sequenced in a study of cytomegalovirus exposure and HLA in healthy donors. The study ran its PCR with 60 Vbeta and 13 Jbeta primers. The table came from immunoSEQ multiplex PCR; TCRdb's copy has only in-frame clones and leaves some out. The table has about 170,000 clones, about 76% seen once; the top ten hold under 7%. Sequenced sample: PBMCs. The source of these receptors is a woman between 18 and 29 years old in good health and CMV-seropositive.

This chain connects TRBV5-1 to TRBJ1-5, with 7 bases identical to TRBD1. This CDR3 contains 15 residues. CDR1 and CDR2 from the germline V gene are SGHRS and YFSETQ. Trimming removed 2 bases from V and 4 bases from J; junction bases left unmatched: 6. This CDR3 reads CASSFTDRRNQPQHF. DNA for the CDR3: TGCGCCAGCAGCTTCACGGACAGGCGGAATCAGCCCCAGCATTTT.

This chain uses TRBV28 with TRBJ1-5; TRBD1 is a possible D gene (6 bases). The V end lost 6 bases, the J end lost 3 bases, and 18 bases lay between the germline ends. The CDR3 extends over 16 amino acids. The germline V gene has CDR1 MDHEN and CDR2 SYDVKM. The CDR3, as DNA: TGTGCCAGCAGGCCAGGTATGGGACAAGACAATCAGCCCCAGCATTTT. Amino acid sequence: CASRPGMGQDNQPQHF. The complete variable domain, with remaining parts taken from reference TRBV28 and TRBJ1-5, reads DVKVTQSSRYLVKRTGEKVFLECVQDMDHENMFWYRQDPGLGLRLIYFSYDVKMKEKGDIPEGYSVSREKKERFSLILESASTNQTSMYLCASRPGMGQDNQPQHFGDGTRLSIL.

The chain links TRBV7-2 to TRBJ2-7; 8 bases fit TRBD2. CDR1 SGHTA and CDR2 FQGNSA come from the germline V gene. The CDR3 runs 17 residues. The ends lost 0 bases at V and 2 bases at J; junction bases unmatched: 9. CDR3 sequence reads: CASSLANRLAFTYEQYF. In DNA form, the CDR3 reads TGTGCCAGCAGCTTAGCGAATAGACTAGCGTTTACCTACGAGCAGTACTTC.

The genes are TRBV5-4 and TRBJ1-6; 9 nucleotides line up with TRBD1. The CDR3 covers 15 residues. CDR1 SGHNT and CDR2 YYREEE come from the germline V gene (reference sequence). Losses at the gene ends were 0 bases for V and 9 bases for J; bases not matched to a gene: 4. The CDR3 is CASSLVGQGASPLHF. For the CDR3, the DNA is TGTGCCAGCAGCTTGGTGGGACAGGGAGCTTCACCCCTCCACTTT.

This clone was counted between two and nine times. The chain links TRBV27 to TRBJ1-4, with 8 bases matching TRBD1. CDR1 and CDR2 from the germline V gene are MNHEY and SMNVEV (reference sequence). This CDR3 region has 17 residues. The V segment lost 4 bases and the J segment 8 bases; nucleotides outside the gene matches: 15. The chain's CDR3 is CASSSEGGGQGTEKLFF. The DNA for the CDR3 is TGTGCCAGCAGTTCCGAGGGGGGTGGACAGGGTACAGAAAAACTGTTTTTT.

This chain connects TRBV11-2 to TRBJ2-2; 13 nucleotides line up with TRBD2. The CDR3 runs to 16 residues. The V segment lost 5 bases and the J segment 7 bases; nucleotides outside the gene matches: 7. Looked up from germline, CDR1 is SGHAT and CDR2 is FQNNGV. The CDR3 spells CASSILAGGPYGELFF. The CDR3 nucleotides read TGTGCCAGCAGCATACTAGCGGGGGGGCCCTACGGGGAGCTGTTTTTT.

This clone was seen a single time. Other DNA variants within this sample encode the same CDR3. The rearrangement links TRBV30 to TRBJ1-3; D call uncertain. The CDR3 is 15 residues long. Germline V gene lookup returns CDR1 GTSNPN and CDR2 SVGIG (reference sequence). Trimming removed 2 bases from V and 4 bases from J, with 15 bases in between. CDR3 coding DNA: TGTGCCTGGAGTCCCACCGGTAGATCCGGAAACACCATATATTTT. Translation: CAWSPTGRSGNTIYF. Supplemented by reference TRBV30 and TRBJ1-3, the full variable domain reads SQTIHQWPATLVQPVGSPLSLECTVEGTSNPNLYWYRQAAGRGLQLLFYSVGIGQISSEVPQNLSASRPQDRQFILSSKKLLLSDSGFYLCAWSPTGRSGNTIYFGEGSWLTVV.

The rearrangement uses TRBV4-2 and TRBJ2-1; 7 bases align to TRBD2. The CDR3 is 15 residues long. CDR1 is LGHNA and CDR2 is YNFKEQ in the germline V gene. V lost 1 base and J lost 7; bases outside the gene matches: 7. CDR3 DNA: TGTGCCAGCAGCCAAGTTGGTGGGACTATTAATGAGCAGTTCTTC. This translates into CASSQVGGTINEQFF.

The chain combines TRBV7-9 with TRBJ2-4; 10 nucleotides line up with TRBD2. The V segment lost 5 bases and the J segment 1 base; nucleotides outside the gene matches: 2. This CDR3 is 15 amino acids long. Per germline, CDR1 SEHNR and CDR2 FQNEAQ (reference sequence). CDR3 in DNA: TGTGCCAGCAGCAAAGCGGGGGGGGCCAAAAACATTCAGTACTTC. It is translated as CASSKAGGAKNIQYF.

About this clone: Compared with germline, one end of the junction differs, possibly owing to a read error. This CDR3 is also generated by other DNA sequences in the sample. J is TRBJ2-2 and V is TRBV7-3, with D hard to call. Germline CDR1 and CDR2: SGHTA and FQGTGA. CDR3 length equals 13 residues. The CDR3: CASSLMVGGELFF. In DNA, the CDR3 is TGTGCTAGCAGCTTGATGGTCGGCGGGGAGCTGTTTTTT.

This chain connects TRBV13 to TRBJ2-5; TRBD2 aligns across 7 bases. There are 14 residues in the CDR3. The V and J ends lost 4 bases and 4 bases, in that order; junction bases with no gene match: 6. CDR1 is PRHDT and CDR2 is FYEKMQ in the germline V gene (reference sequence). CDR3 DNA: TGTGCCAGCAGCTCCCAACTAGCGCGAGAGACCCAGTACTTC. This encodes CASSSQLARETQYF.

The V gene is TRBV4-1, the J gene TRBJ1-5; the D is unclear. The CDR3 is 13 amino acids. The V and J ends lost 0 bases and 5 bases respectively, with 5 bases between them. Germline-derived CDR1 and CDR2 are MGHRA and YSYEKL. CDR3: CASSQDSYQPQHF. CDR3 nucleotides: TGCGCCAGCAGCCAAGATTCTTATCAGCCCCAGCATTTT.

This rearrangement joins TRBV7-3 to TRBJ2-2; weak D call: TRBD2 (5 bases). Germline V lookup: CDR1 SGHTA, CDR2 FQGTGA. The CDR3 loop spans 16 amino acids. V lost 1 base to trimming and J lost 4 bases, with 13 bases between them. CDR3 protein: CASSLRGVGGTGELFF. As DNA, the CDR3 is TGTGCCAGCAGCTTAAGGGGAGTCGGAGGCACCGGGGAGCTGTTTTTT.

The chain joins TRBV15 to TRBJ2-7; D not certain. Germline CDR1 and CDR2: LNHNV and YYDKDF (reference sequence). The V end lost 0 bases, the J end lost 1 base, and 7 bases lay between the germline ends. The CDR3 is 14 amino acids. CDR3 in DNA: TGTGCCACCAGCAGAGAGTTCGGGTCCTACGAGCAGTACTTC. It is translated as CATSREFGSYEQYF.

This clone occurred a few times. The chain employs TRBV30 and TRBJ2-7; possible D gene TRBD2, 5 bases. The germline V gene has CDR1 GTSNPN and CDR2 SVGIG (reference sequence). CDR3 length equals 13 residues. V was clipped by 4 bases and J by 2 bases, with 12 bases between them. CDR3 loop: CAWNRGFTYEQYF. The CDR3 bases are TGTGCCTGGAACCGGGGATTCACCTACGAGCAGTACTTC.

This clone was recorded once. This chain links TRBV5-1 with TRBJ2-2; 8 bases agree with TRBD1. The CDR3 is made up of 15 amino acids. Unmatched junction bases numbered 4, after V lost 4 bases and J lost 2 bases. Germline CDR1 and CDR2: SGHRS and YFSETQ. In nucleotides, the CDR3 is TGCGCCAGCAGCACGGACAGGGCAAACACCGGGGAGCTGTTTTTT. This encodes CASSTDRANTGELFF.

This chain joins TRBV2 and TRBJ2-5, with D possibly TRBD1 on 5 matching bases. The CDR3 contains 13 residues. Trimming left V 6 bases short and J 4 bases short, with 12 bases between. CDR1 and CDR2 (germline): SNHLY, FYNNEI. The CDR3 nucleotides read TGTGCCAGCAGGACAGTCCCGGGAGAGACCCAGTACTTC. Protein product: CASRTVPGETQYF.

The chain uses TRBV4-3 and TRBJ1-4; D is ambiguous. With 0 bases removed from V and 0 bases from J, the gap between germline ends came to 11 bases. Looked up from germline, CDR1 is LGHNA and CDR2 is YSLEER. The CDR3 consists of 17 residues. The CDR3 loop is CASSQDFRGTTNEKLFF. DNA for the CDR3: TGCGCCAGCAGCCAAGATTTTCGCGGGACAACTAATGAAAAACTGTTTTTT.

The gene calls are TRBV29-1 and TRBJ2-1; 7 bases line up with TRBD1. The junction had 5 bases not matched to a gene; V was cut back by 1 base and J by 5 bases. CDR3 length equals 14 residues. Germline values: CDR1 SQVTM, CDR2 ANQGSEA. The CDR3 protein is CSVEGGTDHNEQFF. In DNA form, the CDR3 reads TGCAGCGTTGAAGGGGGGACAGACCACAATGAGCAGTTCTTC.

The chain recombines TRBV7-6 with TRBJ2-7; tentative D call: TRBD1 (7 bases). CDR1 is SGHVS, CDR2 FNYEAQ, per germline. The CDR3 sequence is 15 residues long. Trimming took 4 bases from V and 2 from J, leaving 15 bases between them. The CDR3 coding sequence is TGTGCCAGCAGCTCCTCCAGGGGGGCCGCCTACGAGCAGTACTTC. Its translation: CASSSSRGAAYEQYF.

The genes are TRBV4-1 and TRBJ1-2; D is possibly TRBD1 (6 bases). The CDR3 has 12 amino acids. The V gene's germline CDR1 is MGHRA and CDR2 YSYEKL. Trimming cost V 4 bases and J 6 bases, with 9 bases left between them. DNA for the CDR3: TGCGCCAGCAGCCTCCACAGGGATGGCTACACCTTC. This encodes CASSLHRDGYTF.

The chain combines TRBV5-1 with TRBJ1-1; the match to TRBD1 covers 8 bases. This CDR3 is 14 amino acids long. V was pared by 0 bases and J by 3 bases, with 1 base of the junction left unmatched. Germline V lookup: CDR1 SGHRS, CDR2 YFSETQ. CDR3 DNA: TGCGCCAGCAGCTTGGCAGGGGGCCACACTGAAGCTTTCTTT. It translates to CASSLAGGHTEAFF.

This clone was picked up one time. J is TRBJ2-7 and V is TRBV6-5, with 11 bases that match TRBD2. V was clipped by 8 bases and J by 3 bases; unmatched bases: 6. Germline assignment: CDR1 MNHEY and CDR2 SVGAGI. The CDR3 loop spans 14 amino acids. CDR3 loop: CASGLTSGDYEQYF. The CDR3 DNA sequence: TGTGCCAGCGGTTTGACTAGCGGGGACTACGAGCAGTACTTC.

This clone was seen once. The CDR3 bases are TGTGCCAGCAGCTTGGTACAGGGATACACTGAAGCTTTCTTT. Encoded protein: CASSLVQGYTEAFF. This rearrangement joins TRBV5-6 to TRBJ1-1, with D perhaps matching TRBD1 (6 bases). Germline V gives CDR1 SGHDT, CDR2 YYEEEE. Trimming removed 0 bases at V and 3 bases at J, with 9 bases between. The CDR3 contains 14 residues.

CDR3 DNA sequence: TGTGCCAGCAGGGACTCAGGAGATAATTCACCCCTCCACTTT. Translating it yields CASRDSGDNSPLHF. The V call is TRBV6-1, the J call TRBJ1-6, with D hard to call. There are 14 residues in the CDR3. Looked up from germline, CDR1 is MNHNS and CDR2 is SASEGT. V dropped 6 bases and J dropped 5 bases, with 11 bases sitting between them.

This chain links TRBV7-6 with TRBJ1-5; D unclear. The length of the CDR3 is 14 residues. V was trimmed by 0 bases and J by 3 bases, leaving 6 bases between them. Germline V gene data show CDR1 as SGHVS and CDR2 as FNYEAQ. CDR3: CASSLAPYNQPQHF. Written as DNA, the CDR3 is TGTGCCAGCAGCTTAGCCCCTTACAATCAGCCCCAGCATTTT. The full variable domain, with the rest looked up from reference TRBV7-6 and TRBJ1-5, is GAGVSQSPRYKVTKRGQDVALRCDPISGHVSLYWYRQALGQGPEFLTYFNYEAQQDKSGLPNDRFSAERPEGSISTLTIQRTEQRDSAMYRCASSLAPYNQPQHFGDGTRLSIL.

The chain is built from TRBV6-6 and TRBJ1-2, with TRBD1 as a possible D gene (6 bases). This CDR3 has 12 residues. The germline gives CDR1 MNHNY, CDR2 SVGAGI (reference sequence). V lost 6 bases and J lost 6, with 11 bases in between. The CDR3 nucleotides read TGTGCCAGCAGAAGGACAGATAATGGCTACACCTTC. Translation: CASRRTDNGYTF.